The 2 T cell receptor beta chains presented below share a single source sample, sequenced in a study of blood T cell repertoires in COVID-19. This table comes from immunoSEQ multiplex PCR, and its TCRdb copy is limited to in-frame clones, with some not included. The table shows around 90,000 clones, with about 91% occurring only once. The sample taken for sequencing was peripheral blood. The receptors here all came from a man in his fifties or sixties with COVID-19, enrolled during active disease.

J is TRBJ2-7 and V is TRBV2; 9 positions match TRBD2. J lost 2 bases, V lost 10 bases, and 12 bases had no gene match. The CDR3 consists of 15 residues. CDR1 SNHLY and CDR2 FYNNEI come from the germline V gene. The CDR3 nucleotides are TGTGCCACCGGAGTTGATAGCGGGGGAACCTACGAGCAGTACTTC. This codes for CATGVDSGGTYEQYF.

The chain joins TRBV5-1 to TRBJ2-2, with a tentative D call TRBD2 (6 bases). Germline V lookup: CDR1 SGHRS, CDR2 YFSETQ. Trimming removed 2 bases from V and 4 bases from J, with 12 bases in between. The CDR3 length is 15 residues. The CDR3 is CASSFTEGSTGELFF. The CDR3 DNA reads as TGCGCCAGCAGCTTTACGGAGGGGAGCACCGGGGAGCTGTTTTTT.